The 26 T cell receptor beta chains given below trace back to one sample, sequenced in a study of blood T cell repertoires in COVID-19 (dated by TCRdb to about 2020). The method was the immunoSEQ multiplex PCR assay. TCRdb stores this immuneACCESS table with in-frame sequences only. Part of the clones is absent; in the studies checked, under half of the shortfall reflects unresolved V genes, and no reason is known for the rest. This sample lists under 200,000 clones; about 90% were detected once. The ten largest clones capture approximately 8.1% of the sample. The sequencing sample was made of PBMCs or T cells enriched from blood (not recorded which). The receptor set was obtained from a woman aged 18-29 years who had recovered from COVID-19.

The chain is built from TRBV30 and TRBJ2-7; D might be TRBD2 (7 bases). The CDR3 covers 13 residues. V was cut by 2 bases and J by 4 bases, with 12 bases left in between. Per germline, CDR1 GTSNPN and CDR2 SVGIG (reference sequence). DNA of the CDR3: TGTGCCTGGAGTCGGGGGGCGGCGTACGAGCAGTACTTC. It specifies CAWSRGAAYEQYF. The variable domain in full, with the rest retrieved from reference TRBV30 and TRBJ2-7, is SQTIHQWPATLVQPVGSPLSLECTVEGTSNPNLYWYRQAAGRGLQLLFYSVGIGQISSEVPQNLSASRPQDRQFILSSKKLLLSDSGFYLCAWSRGAAYEQYFGPGTRLTVT.

The sample holds one count of this clone. The chain is built from TRBV9 and TRBJ2-3, with D possibly matching TRBD2 (6 bases). The germline V gene has CDR1 SGDLS and CDR2 YYNGEE. Trimming left V 5 bases short and J 1 base short, with 11 bases between. This CDR3 has 14 amino acids. The CDR3 sequence: CASSRASGTDTQYF. The CDR3 nucleotides read TGTGCCAGCAGTAGGGCTAGCGGCACAGATACGCAGTATTTT.

This rearrangement joins TRBV27 to TRBJ2-1; perhaps TRBD2 as D (5 bases). Trimming took off 0 bases at V and 0 bases at J, with 9 bases between the two ends. This CDR3 has 16 amino acids. Germline V gene lookup returns CDR1 MNHEY and CDR2 SMNVEV (reference sequence). The CDR3, as DNA: TGTGCCAGCAGTTTATCGTGGCGGGTCTCCTACAATGAGCAGTTCTTC. Encoded protein: CASSLSWRVSYNEQFF.

The sample holds a few counts of this clone. This chain uses TRBV13 with TRBJ2-2; no clear D. Trimming cost V 0 bases and J 4 bases, with 12 bases left between them. From germline, CDR1 is PRHDT and CDR2 FYEKMQ (reference sequence). This CDR3 region has 16 residues. The CDR3 DNA sequence: TGTGCCAGCAGCTTAGGGCGCGAAGTCGGCACCGGGGAGCTGTTTTTT. Encoded protein: CASSLGREVGTGELFF.

V is TRBV19 and J is TRBJ1-4; D might be TRBD1 (5 bases). Looked up from germline, CDR1 is LNHDA and CDR2 is SQIVND (reference sequence). Trimming stripped 3 bases from V and 2 bases from J, with 10 bases between. The CDR3 length is 15 residues. CDR3 loop: CASSIRRGTNEKLFF. CDR3 DNA: TGTGCCAGTAGTATTAGGAGGGGTACTAATGAAAAACTGTTTTTT.

The gene calls are TRBV5-6 and TRBJ2-5; D remains unclear. This CDR3 contains 15 residues. V lost 2 bases to trimming and J lost 2 bases, with 13 bases between them. Germline V gives CDR1 SGHDT, CDR2 YYEEEE. CDR3 region: CASSFIAQIQETQYF. The CDR3 DNA reads as TGTGCCAGCAGCTTTATTGCACAAATACAAGAGACCCAGTACTTC.

This chain links TRBV13 with TRBJ2-3; TRBD1 is a possible D gene (6 bases). Trimming cost V 5 bases and J 8 bases, with 23 bases left between them. There are 16 residues in the CDR3. Germline V gene data show CDR1 as PRHDT and CDR2 as FYEKMQ (reference sequence). CDR3 protein: CASSPPRDTGLGTQYF. Written as DNA, the CDR3 is TGTGCCAGCAGCCCCCCCCGGGACACGGGGTTAGGTACGCAGTATTTT. Based on the CDR3 plus reference TRBV13 and TRBJ2-3, the full variable domain is AAGVIQSPRHLIKEKRETATLKCYPIPRHDTVYWYQQGPGQDPQFLISFYEKMQSDKGSIPDRFSAQQFSDYHSELNMSSLELGDSALYFCASSPPRDTGLGTQYFGPGTRLTVL.

The V and J genes are TRBV7-8 and TRBJ2-2; possible D gene TRBD1, 5 bases. V was pared by 5 bases and J by 1 base, with 8 bases between. CDR3 length equals 14 residues. Germline lookup yields CDR1 SGHVS and CDR2 FQNEAQ. CDR3 loop: CASSRTGNTGELFF. CDR3 DNA: TGTGCCAGCAGCCGTACAGGGAACACCGGGGAGCTGTTTTTT.

The rearrangement links TRBV5-1 to TRBJ1-1; TRBD1 might be the D (5 bases). Per germline, CDR1 SGHRS and CDR2 YFSETQ. The CDR3 runs to 15 residues. With 4 bases removed from V and 1 base from J, the gap between germline ends came to 14 bases. CDR3 in amino acids: CASSLYSTGNTEAFF. The DNA of the CDR3 is TGCGCCAGCAGCCTTTACTCAACAGGGAACACTGAAGCTTTCTTT.

This clone appeared once. CDR3 sequence reads: CASSSYENQPQHF. CDR3 nucleotide sequence: TGTGCCAGCAGCTCTTATGAGAATCAGCCCCAGCATTTT. The chain has TRBV11-2 and TRBJ1-5; the D is unclear. The germline V and J ends were trimmed by 4 bases and 4 bases, with 8 bases remaining between them. The CDR3 is 13 amino acids. Germline CDR1 is SGHAT and CDR2 is FQNNGV.

The chain employs TRBV9 and TRBJ1-1; D call uncertain. Germline CDR1 is SGDLS and CDR2 is YYNGEE. The CDR3 length is 15 residues. The V gene lost 3 bases and the J gene lost 1 base, with 13 bases spanning the gap. CDR3 protein: CASSATINSNTEAFF. CDR3 DNA: TGTGCCAGCAGCGCCACGATAAACTCGAACACTGAAGCTTTCTTT.

J is TRBJ1-2 and V is TRBV28; no clear D. The CDR3 covers 12 residues. In germline, CDR1 is MDHEN, CDR2 SYDVKM. The V end lost 5 bases, the J end lost 2 bases, and 6 bases lay between the germline ends. The CDR3 region is CASSDINYGYTF. DNA for the CDR3: TGTGCCAGCAGTGACATAAACTATGGCTACACCTTC.

This chain uses TRBV28 with TRBJ1-2; a weak D match, TRBD1 (6 bases). Trimming removed 5 bases at V and 4 bases at J, with 17 bases between. This CDR3 is built from 15 residues. Looked up from germline, CDR1 is MDHEN and CDR2 is SYDVKM. CDR3 nucleotides: TGTGCCAGCAGTCGACAGGCTCTTGGGGGCTATGGCTACACCTTC. It yields the protein CASSRQALGGYGYTF.

This chain links TRBV6-5 with TRBJ1-6; D possibly corresponds to TRBD1 (5 bases). The CDR3 consists of 15 residues. Germline V gene data show CDR1 as MNHEY and CDR2 as SVGAGI. The ends were cut back, 3 bases at V and 5 bases at J, with 11 bases in the middle. The CDR3 spells CASSYRGLNNSPLHF. The CDR3 DNA reads as TGTGCCAGCAGTTATCGGGGGTTGAATAATTCACCCCTCCACTTT.

This chain uses TRBV20-1 with TRBJ2-5; no reliable D call. The CDR3 loop spans 11 amino acids. Looked up from germline, CDR1 is DFQATT and CDR2 is SNEGSKA (reference sequence). V lost 2 bases, J lost 3 bases, and 4 bases lay in between. The CDR3 spells CSARNKETQYF. CDR3 nucleotide sequence: TGCAGTGCTAGAAATAAAGAGACCCAGTACTTC.

The chain links TRBV19 to TRBJ1-1; the D is unclear. Trimming cost V 3 bases and J 4 bases, with 15 bases left between them. The CDR3 totals 15 residues. The germline V gene encodes CDR1 LNHDA and CDR2 SQIVND (reference sequence). This CDR3 reads CASSMIGVRSTEAFF. The CDR3 DNA follows: TGTGCCAGTAGTATGATCGGGGTCCGTAGCACTGAAGCTTTCTTT. Full variable domain (remainder filled in from reference TRBV19 and TRBJ1-1): DGGITQSPKYLFRKEGQNVTLSCEQNLNHDAMYWYRQDPGQGLRLIYYSQIVNDFQKGDIAEGYSVSREKKESFPLTVTSAQKNPTAFYLCASSMIGVRSTEAFFGQGTRLTVV.

In this sample, this clone turned up once. This chain joins TRBV29-1 and TRBJ2-3; 7 bases line up with TRBD1. Germline CDR1 is SQVTM and CDR2 is ANQGSEA. Trimming cost V 2 bases and J 5 bases; bases outside gene matches: 4. This CDR3 comprises 13 residues. The CDR3 DNA follows: TGCAGCGTTGAATTAGGACAGGAAGATACGCAGTATTTT. Its translation: CSVELGQEDTQYF.

V usage is TRBV7-9 and J usage is TRBJ2-3, with D perhaps matching TRBD1 (6 bases). Trimming shortened V by 6 bases and J by 6 bases, and 19 bases separated the two germline ends. Germline V gene lookup returns CDR1 SEHNR and CDR2 FQNEAQ (reference sequence). The CDR3 length is 15 residues. The CDR3 DNA follows: TGTGCCAGCAGAAAAAACAGGGCCGGGGAGGATACGCAGTATTTT. It specifies CASRKNRAGEDTQYF.

The chain recombines TRBV6-5 with TRBJ1-1, with 7 bases lining up with TRBD1. Germline V gives CDR1 MNHEY, CDR2 SVGAGI. The CDR3 sequence is 15 residues long. V lost 7 bases to trimming and J lost 0 bases; unmatched junction nucleotides: 8. DNA for the CDR3: TGTGCCAGCACAGGCCAGGGGGTGGTGAACACTGAAGCTTTCTTT. Translated: CASTGQGVVNTEAFF.

V and J are TRBV3-1 (or the pseudogene TRBV3-2) and TRBJ2-7; the D gene is possibly TRBD1 (5 bases). Germline V gene lookup returns CDR1 LGHDT and CDR2 YNNKEL (reference sequence). This CDR3 region has 15 residues. Trimming left V 1 base short and J 4 bases short, with 14 bases between. Written as DNA, the CDR3 is TGTGCCAGCAGCCAAGCACAGCCAGGGAAGTACGAGCAGTACTTC. Its protein product is CASSQAQPGKYEQYF.

This clone appeared a few times. This sequence joins TRBV6-4 and TRBJ1-1, with TRBD1 matching over 7 bases. Germline V gene data show CDR1 as MRHNA and CDR2 as SNTAGT. V lost 6 bases, J lost 1 base, and 5 bases stayed unmatched. The CDR3 totals 14 residues. The CDR3: CASRERQGNTEAFF. The CDR3 region has the DNA TGTGCCAGCAGGGAGAGACAGGGGAACACTGAAGCTTTCTTT.

This chain connects TRBV4-1 to TRBJ1-6; possible D gene TRBD1, 6 bases. V lost 0 bases, J lost 6 bases, and 12 bases lay in between. Germline CDR1 is MGHRA and CDR2 is YSYEKL. The CDR3 has 16 amino acids. DNA of the CDR3: TGCGCCAGCAGCCAAGATAGGGCAGGGGTTAATTCACCCCTCCACTTT. This gives the protein CASSQDRAGVNSPLHF.

This clone appeared once. CDR3 in DNA: TGTGCCAGCAGCTTAGGGACTCAATCCTACGAGCAGTACTTC. It encodes CASSLGTQSYEQYF. The chain combines TRBV7-9 with TRBJ2-7; maybe TRBD2 (5 bases). Germline-derived CDR1 and CDR2 are SEHNR and FQNEAQ (reference sequence). V was pared by 1 base and J by 1 base, with 8 bases between. This CDR3 contains 14 residues.

This clone has only one observation. The V call is TRBV12-3 or TRBV12-4, the J call TRBJ1-5; TRBD1 is a possible D gene (6 bases). The CDR3 has 13 amino acids. Trimming took off 5 bases at V and 6 bases at J, with 11 bases between the two ends. The CDR3 spells CASSQAGVQPQHF. For the CDR3, the DNA is TGTGCCAGCAGTCAGGCAGGGGTTCAGCCCCAGCATTTT.

This clone occurred a few times. V is TRBV5-1 and J is TRBJ1-1, with D possibly TRBD1 on 6 matching bases. Germline CDR1 SGHRS, CDR2 YFSETQ. Trimming removed 1 base at V and 7 bases at J, with 8 bases between. CDR3 length equals 12 residues. The CDR3 loop reads CASSLNRDEAFF. As DNA, the CDR3 is TGCGCCAGCAGCTTGAACAGGGATGAAGCTTTCTTT.

This chain uses TRBV9 with TRBJ1-1, with 10 bases identical to TRBD1. The ends lost 0 bases at V and 6 bases at J; junction bases unmatched: 11. Germline CDR1 SGDLS, CDR2 YYNGEE. The CDR3 has 17 residues. The CDR3 sequence is CASSVDPGTGARSEAFF. CDR3 sequence (DNA): TGTGCCAGCAGCGTAGATCCCGGGACAGGGGCACGGTCTGAAGCTTTCTTT.